The 18 T cell receptor beta chains below were found in one sample sequenced in a study of CD8 T cells in ankylosing spondylitis. TCRdb itself ran the 5' RACE reads through MiXCR, one entry per CDR3 protein. The repertoire has 200,000 to 300,000 distinct CDR3 sequences, around 9.1% of them found once; the top ten carry under 7.5%. The specimen sequenced was blood, either unsorted or a sorted T cell fraction (not recorded which). The source of these receptors is a male donor with ankylosing spondylitis or in good health (not recorded which).

This clonotype was observed at least ten times. The gene calls are TRBV28 and TRBJ2-7; 9 bases are shared with TRBD2. J lost 0 bases, V lost 6 bases, and 6 bases had no gene match. The germline CDR1 and CDR2 sequences are MDHEN and SYDVKM. This CDR3 has 15 residues. CDR3 protein: CASRRTSDNSYEQYF. CDR3 DNA sequence: TGTGCCAGCAGGCGGACTAGCGATAACTCCTACGAGCAGTACTTC.

The V and J genes are TRBV20-1 and TRBJ2-5; 8 nucleotides agree with TRBD1. The length of the CDR3 is 13 residues. Germline values: CDR1 DFQATT, CDR2 SNEGSKA (reference sequence). V lost 5 bases and J lost 5; bases outside the gene matches: 7. The CDR3, as DNA: TGCAGTGCTGTGAGACAGGGGATGGAGACCCAGTACTTC. Protein sequence: CSAVRQGMETQYF.

This clonotype was seen ten or more times. This chain links TRBV5-6 with TRBJ2-1, with 8 bases matching TRBD2. CDR3 size: 16 residues. CDR1 is SGHDT and CDR2 is YYEEEE in the germline V gene. V lost 2 bases to trimming and J lost 4 bases; unmatched junction nucleotides: 8. CDR3 amino acids: CASSFKSGRVYNEQFF. For the CDR3, the DNA is TGTGCCAGCAGCTTCAAAAGCGGGAGAGTGTACAATGAGCAGTTCTTC.

In this sample, this clonotype turned up a few times. The chain joins TRBV5-6 to TRBJ1-2, with TRBD1 matching 7 bases. Looked up from germline, CDR1 is SGHDT and CDR2 is YYEEEE. The V and J ends lost 3 bases and 8 bases, in that order; junction bases with no gene match: 7. CDR3 size: 13 residues. CDR3 loop: CASSWGDSGGYTF. For the CDR3, the DNA is TGTGCCAGCAGCTGGGGGGACAGCGGGGGCTACACCTTC.

In its sample, this clonotype was seen many times. V usage is TRBV9 and J usage is TRBJ2-3; D is unclear. The CDR3 loop spans 12 amino acids. Trimming pared 4 bases from V and 0 bases from J, leaving 3 bases between. CDR1 and CDR2 (germline): SGDLS, YYNGEE. The CDR3 coding sequence is TGTGCCAGCAGCCAGAGCACAGATACGCAGTATTTT. Translating gives CASSQSTDTQYF.

This clonotype was detected ten times or more. J is TRBJ2-1 and V is TRBV15; 11 bases map to TRBD2. J was trimmed by 7 bases and V by 0 bases; bases with no gene match: 5. There are 16 residues in the CDR3. The germline gives CDR1 LNHNV, CDR2 YYDKDF (reference sequence). The CDR3 loop is CATSRDRLAGRNEQFF. CDR3 DNA sequence: TGTGCCACCAGCAGAGATAGACTAGCGGGAAGGAATGAGCAGTTCTTC.

This clonotype was detected many times. The genes are TRBV7-9 and TRBJ1-1; D not certain. The length of the CDR3 is 12 residues. The germline V and J ends were trimmed by 8 bases and 0 bases, with 7 bases remaining between them. Germline lookup yields CDR1 SEHNR and CDR2 FQNEAQ (reference sequence). The CDR3 DNA reads TGTGCCAGCGGCCACATGAACACTGAAGCTTTCTTT. Amino acids: CASGHMNTEAFF.

This clonotype was seen only a few times. The junction differs from germline at one of its ends, possibly a read error. V usage is TRBV5-5 and J usage is TRBJ2-7; D remains unclear. This CDR3 spans 13 amino acids. Germline V gives CDR1 SGHKS, CDR2 YYEKEE (reference sequence). CDR3 sequence reads: CASSFGYSCEQYF. The CDR3 DNA follows: TGTGCCAGCAGCTTTGGGTACTCCTGCGAGCAGTACTTC.

This clonotype has ten or more counts. The chain combines TRBV20-1 with TRBJ1-2, with D uncertain. The CDR3 has 14 residues. Germline-derived CDR1 and CDR2 are DFQATT and SNEGSKA (reference sequence). V shed 5 bases and J shed 0 bases, with 13 bases lying between them. The CDR3 protein is CSAPHSTSNYGYTF. CDR3 nucleotide sequence: TGCAGTGCTCCCCACAGTACGTCTAACTATGGCTACACCTTC.

This clonotype was detected ten times or more. CDR3 bases: TGTGCCTGGAGTGCTCCAGACACGTACAATGAGCAGTTCTTC. Protein sequence: CAWSAPDTYNEQFF. The chain carries TRBV30 and TRBJ2-1; D is uncertain. The CDR3 covers 14 residues. V lost 1 base and J lost 4, with 11 bases in between. Germline values: CDR1 GTSNPN, CDR2 SVGIG (reference sequence).

J is TRBJ2-7 and V is TRBV20-1, with 9 bases matching TRBD2. Trimming at V came to 6 bases and at J to 2 bases, leaving 11 bases not matched to a gene. Germline assignment: CDR1 DFQATT and CDR2 SNEGSKA (reference sequence). This CDR3 comprises 15 residues. In DNA, the CDR3 is TGCAGTGCCCGACCGGGGCTAGCGGGACCCTACGAGCAGTACTTC. Residues: CSARPGLAGPYEQYF.

At least ten counts were recorded for this clonotype. This CDR3 reads CASSLKGQGAAGEAFF. The CDR3, as DNA: TGCGCCAGCAGCTTAAAGGGACAGGGGGCGGCGGGTGAAGCTTTCTTT. The chain joins TRBV5-1 to TRBJ1-1; 12 nucleotides line up with TRBD1. Germline assignment: CDR1 SGHRS and CDR2 YFSETQ. V was pared by 2 bases and J by 7 bases, with 9 bases of the junction left unmatched. The CDR3 extends over 16 amino acids. The full variable domain, rest sourced from reference TRBV5-1 and TRBJ1-1, is KAGVTQTPRYLIKTRGQQVTLSCSPISGHRSVSWYQQTPGQGLQFLFEYFSETQRNKGNFPGRFSGRQFSNSRSEMNVSTLELGDSALYLCASSLKGQGAAGEAFFGQGTRLTVV.

This clonotype appeared many times. This chain joins TRBV29-1 and TRBJ1-2, with TRBD1 matching over 9 bases. This CDR3 region has 12 residues. Germline assignment: CDR1 SQVTM and CDR2 ANQGSEA. J was trimmed by 5 bases and V by 5 bases; bases with no gene match: 3. The CDR3 region has the DNA TGCAGCGTTAGGGACAGGGCGTATGGCTACACCTTC. This codes for CSVRDRAYGYTF. Full variable domain (outside the CDR3, taken from reference TRBV29-1 and TRBJ1-2): SAVISQKPSRDICQRGTSLTIQCQVDSQVTMMFWYRQQPGQSLTLIATANQGSEATYESGFVIDKFPISRPNLTFSTLTVSNMSPEDSSIYLCSVRDRAYGYTFGSGTRLTVV.

This clonotype was detected a few times. The V gene is TRBV7-2, the J gene TRBJ2-1; 9 bases agree with TRBD2. J lost 4 bases, V lost 4 bases, and 5 bases had no gene match. The CDR3 is 15 residues long. The germline CDR1 and CDR2 sequences are SGHTA and FQGNSA. The CDR3 DNA reads as TGTGCCAGCAGCTCGGTGGCGGGAGGGTACAATGAGCAGTTCTTC. It codes for CASSSVAGGYNEQFF.

This clonotype was detected ten times or more. The chain combines TRBV9 with TRBJ1-1; D uncertain. V lost 4 bases and J lost 1, with 8 bases in between. Germline assignment: CDR1 SGDLS and CDR2 YYNGEE. The CDR3 is 13 residues long. CDR3 loop: CASSKGGNTEAFF. The CDR3 DNA reads as TGTGCCAGCAGCAAGGGAGGGAACACTGAAGCTTTCTTT.

This clonotype has ten or more counts. V usage is TRBV5-1 and J usage is TRBJ1-1, with D uncertain. Germline-derived CDR1 and CDR2 are SGHRS and YFSETQ. CDR3 length equals 12 residues. The ends were cut back, 6 bases at V and 5 bases at J, with 11 bases in the middle. CDR3 residues: CASTGSGTEAFF. The CDR3 nucleotides are TGCGCCAGCACCGGGTCGGGGACTGAAGCTTTCTTT.

The chain employs TRBV4-3 and TRBJ2-1, with 12 bases identical to TRBD2. The trim removed 2 bases at V and 9 bases at J, leaving 8 bases unmatched. Germline V gene sequence: CDR1 LGHNA, CDR2 YSLEER. CDR3 size: 16 residues. CDR3 sequence (DNA): TGCGCCAGCAGCCAAAAGCTAGCGGGAGGGCCAGGTGAGCAGTTCTTC. Translated: CASSQKLAGGPGEQFF.

The J gene is TRBJ2-7, the V gene TRBV20-1; D assignment may be TRBD1 or TRBD2 (5 bases each). The CDR3 sequence is 13 residues long. Germline V gene lookup returns CDR1 DFQATT and CDR2 SNEGSKA (reference sequence). V lost 6 bases and J 0 bases, leaving 12 bases between the germline ends. CDR3 loop: CSASPRGSYEQYF. CDR3 sequence (DNA): TGCAGTGCAAGTCCGAGGGGCTCCTACGAGCAGTACTTC.